What follows are 2 T cell receptor beta chains derived from one specimen sequenced in a study of CD8 T cells in Susac syndrome. RNA, at about 0.5 to 1 ug, was reverse transcribed with random hexamers. TCRdb re-analysed the immunoSEQ multiplex PCR reads in MiXCR, keeping a single row per CDR3 protein. The table has some 160,000 distinct CDR3 sequences, 94% seen once. Sequenced: CD4+ T cells from PBMCs. The receptor set was obtained from a human donor with Susac syndrome.

The genes are TRBV5-6 and TRBJ1-5, with D uncertain. The length of the CDR3 is 13 residues. In germline, CDR1 is SGHDT, CDR2 YYEEEE. Deletions cut 4 bases from V and 2 bases from J, with 7 bases between. The CDR3 loop reads CASSRVGNQPQHF. The CDR3 DNA reads as TGTGCCAGCAGCCGAGTCGGCAATCAGCCCCAGCATTTT.

The chain uses TRBV20-1 and TRBJ2-1; D is ambiguous. This CDR3 region has 13 residues. Germline V gene sequence: CDR1 DFQATT, CDR2 SNEGSKA (reference sequence). Trimming stripped 8 bases from V and 5 bases from J, with 16 bases between. In DNA form, the CDR3 reads TGCAGTATAAGCGACCCTTTTCACAATGAGCAGTTCTTC. Translating it yields CSISDPFHNEQFF.